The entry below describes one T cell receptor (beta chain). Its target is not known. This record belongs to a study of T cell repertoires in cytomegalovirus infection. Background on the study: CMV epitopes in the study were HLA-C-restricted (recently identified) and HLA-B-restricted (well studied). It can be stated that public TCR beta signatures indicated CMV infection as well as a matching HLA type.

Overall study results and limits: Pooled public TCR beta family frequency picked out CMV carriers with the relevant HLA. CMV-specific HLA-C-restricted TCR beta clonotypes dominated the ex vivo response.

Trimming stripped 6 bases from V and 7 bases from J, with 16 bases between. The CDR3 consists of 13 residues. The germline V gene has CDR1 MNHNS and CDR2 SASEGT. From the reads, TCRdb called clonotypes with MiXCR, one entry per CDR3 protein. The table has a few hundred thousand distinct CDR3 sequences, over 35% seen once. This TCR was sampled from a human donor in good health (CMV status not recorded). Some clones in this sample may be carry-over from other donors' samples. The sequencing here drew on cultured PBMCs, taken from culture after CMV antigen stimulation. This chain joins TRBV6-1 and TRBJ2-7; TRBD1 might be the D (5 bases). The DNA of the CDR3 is TGTGCCAGCAGGCACAGGCCTCTCGTGGAGCAGTACTTC. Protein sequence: CASRHRPLVEQYF.